One T cell receptor (beta chain) is described in this entry. With a J-beta primer mix and a sample-barcoded 5' primer, a second PCR ran about 7 to 12 cycles. In TCRdb, the 5' RACE reads were re-called with MiXCR into one record per CDR3 protein. The table shows roughly 700,000 distinct CDR3 sequences, with about 30% occurring only once. The sample belongs to a study of blood T cells in healthy people across ages. Study in general: For every two T cells, template switching captured about one barcoded beta molecule.

PBMCs were isolated at a quantity of at least 7 million per sample. V dropped 5 bases and J dropped 7 bases, with 18 bases sitting between them. In germline, CDR1 is LGHNT, CDR2 FRNRAP. This CDR3 comprises 15 residues. This TCR was sampled from a woman of 80 years or more in good health. This sequence joins TRBV12-5 and TRBJ2-1, with D possibly being TRBD1 (6 bases). Sequencing input: blood. This CDR3 reads CASGKGHGIGNEQFF. In DNA form, the CDR3 reads TGTGCTAGTGGTAAGGGACATGGAATCGGGAATGAGCAGTTCTTC.